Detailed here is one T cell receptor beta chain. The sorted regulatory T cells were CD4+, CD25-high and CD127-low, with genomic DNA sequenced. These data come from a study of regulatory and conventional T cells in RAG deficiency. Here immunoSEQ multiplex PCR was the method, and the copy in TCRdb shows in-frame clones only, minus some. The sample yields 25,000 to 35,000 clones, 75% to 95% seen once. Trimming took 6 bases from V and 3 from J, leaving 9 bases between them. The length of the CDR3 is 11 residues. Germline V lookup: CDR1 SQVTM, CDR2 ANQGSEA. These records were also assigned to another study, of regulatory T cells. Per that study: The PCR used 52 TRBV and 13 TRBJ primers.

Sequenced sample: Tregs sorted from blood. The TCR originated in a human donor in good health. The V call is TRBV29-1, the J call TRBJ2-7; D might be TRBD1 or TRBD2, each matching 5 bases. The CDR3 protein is CSVGDGYEQYF. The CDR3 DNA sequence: TGCAGCGTGGGGGACGGCTACGAGCAGTACTTC.